Below, one TCR beta chain is given with its context. The sample originates from a study of OX40 agonist ivuxolimab in advanced cancers. Study-wide background: Ivuxolimab is a fully human IgG2 antibody that activates OX40 (CD134). Patients in the trial were receiving intravenous ivuxolimab every 2 weeks, at doses of 0.01 to 10 mg/kg.

The germline CDR1 and CDR2 sequences are SEHNR and FQNEAQ (reference sequence). V lost 3 bases and J lost 6; bases outside the gene matches: 3. The CDR3 extends over 14 amino acids. Only in-frame clones appear in the TCRdb table, and some are missing; sequencing was by immunoSEQ multiplex PCR. The sample lists about 77,000 clones, about four fifths occurring once. Specimen: CD4+ or CD8+ T cells sorted from blood, collected in a trial of the OX40 agonist ivuxolimab. This TCR was recovered from an adult with an advanced solid tumor such as melanoma, head and neck, liver or kidney cancer. The chain links TRBV7-9 to TRBJ1-2; 11 nucleotides agree with TRBD1. The CDR3 DNA sequence: TGTGCCAGCAGCTTGATGGGACAGGGGGATGGCTACACCTTC. Amino acids: CASSLMGQGDGYTF.